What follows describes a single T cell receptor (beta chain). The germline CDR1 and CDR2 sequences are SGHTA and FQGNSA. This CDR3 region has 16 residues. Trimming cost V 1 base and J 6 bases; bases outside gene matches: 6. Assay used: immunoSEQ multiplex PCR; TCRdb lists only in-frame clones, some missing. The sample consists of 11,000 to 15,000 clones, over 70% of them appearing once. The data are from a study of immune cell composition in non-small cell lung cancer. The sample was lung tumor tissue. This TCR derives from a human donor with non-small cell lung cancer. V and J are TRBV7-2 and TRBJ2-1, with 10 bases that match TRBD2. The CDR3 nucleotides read TGTGCCAGCAGCTTAGACCTAGCGGGAGCAAGCAATGAGCAGTTCTTC. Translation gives CASSLDLAGASNEQFF.